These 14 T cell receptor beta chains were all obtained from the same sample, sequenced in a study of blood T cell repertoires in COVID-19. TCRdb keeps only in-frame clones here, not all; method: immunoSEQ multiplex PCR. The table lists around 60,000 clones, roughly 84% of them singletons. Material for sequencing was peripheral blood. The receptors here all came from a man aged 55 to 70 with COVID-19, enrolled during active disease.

For the CDR3, the DNA is TGTGCCAGCAGCTTAGTTCTAGCGTCAACCGGGGAGCTGTTTTTT. The encoded protein is CASSLVLASTGELFF. The chain carries TRBV11-3 and TRBJ2-2; D possibly corresponds to TRBD2 (6 bases). The germline gives CDR1 SGHNT, CDR2 YENEEA. CDR3 length: 15 amino acids. Trimming cost V 1 base and J 5 bases, with 11 bases left between them.

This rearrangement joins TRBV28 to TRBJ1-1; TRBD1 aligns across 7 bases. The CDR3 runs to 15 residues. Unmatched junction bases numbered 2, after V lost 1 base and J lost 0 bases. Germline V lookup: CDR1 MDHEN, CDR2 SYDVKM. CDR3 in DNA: TGTGCCAGCAGTTTATTAACAGGGGTGAACACTGAAGCTTTCTTT. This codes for CASSLLTGVNTEAFF.

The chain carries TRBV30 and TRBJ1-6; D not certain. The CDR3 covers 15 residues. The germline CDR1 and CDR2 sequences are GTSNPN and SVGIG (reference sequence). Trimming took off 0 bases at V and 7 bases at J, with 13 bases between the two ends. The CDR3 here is CAWSVLGLLNSPLHF. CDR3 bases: TGTGCCTGGAGTGTTTTAGGACTTCTGAATTCACCCCTCCACTTT.

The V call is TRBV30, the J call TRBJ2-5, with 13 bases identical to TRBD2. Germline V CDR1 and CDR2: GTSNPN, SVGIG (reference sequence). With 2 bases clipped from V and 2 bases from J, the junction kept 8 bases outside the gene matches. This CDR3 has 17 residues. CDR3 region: CAWSSARTSGGQETQYF. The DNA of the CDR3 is TGTGCCTGGAGTTCGGCCAGGACTAGCGGGGGTCAAGAGACCCAGTACTTC. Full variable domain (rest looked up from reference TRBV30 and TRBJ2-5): SQTIHQWPATLVQPVGSPLSLECTVEGTSNPNLYWYRQAAGRGLQLLFYSVGIGQISSEVPQNLSASRPQDRQFILSSKKLLLSDSGFYLCAWSSARTSGGQETQYFGPGTRLLVL.

The CDR3 protein is CASSRIGTEDNYGYTF. The CDR3 DNA reads as TGTGCCAGTAGTAGAATCGGGACAGAAGATAACTATGGCTACACCTTC. This chain joins TRBV19 and TRBJ1-2; the match to TRBD1 covers 7 bases. CDR1 is LNHDA and CDR2 is SQIVND in the germline V gene (reference sequence). The CDR3 consists of 16 residues. V lost 4 bases and J lost 1; bases outside the gene matches: 9.

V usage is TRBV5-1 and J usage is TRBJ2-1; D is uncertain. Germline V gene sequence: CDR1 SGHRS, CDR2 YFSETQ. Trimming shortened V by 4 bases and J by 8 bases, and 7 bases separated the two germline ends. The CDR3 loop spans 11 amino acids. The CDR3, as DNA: TGCGCCAGCAGCAAGGAGCATGAGCAGTTCTTC. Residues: CASSKEHEQFF.

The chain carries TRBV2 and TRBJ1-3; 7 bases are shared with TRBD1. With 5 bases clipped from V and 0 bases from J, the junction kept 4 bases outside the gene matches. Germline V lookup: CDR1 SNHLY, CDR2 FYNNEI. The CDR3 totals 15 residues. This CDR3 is CASSNRGSSGNTIYF. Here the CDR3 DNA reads TGTGCCAGCAGTAACAGGGGAAGCTCTGGAAACACCATATATTTT.

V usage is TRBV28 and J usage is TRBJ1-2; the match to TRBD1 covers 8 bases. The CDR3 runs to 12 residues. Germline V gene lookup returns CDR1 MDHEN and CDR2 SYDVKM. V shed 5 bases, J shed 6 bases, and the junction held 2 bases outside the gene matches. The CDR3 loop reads CASSETGDGYTF. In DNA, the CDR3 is TGTGCCAGCAGTGAGACAGGGGATGGCTACACCTTC.

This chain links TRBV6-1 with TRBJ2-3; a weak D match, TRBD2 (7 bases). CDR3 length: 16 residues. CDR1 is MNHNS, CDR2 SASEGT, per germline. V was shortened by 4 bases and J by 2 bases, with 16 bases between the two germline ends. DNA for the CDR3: TGTGCCAGCAGTGTGAGAACGGGGGGCATCACAGATACGCAGTATTTT. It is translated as CASSVRTGGITDTQYF.

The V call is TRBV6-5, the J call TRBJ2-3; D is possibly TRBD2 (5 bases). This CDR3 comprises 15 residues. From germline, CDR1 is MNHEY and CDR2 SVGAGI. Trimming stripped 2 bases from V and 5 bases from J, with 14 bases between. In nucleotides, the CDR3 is TGTGCCAGCAGTTACAGAGGGCTTCTGGGAGATACGCAGTATTTT. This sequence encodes CASSYRGLLGDTQYF.

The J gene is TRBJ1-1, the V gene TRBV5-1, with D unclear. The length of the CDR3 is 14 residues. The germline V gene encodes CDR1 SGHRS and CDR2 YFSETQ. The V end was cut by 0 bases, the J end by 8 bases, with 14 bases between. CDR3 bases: TGCGCCAGCAGCTTGGGACGGACTAAGAGGGAAGCTTTCTTT. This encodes CASSLGRTKREAFF.

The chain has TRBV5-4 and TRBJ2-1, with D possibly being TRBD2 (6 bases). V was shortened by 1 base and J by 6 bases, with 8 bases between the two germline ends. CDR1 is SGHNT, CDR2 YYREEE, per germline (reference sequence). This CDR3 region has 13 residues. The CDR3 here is CASSLLAANEQFF. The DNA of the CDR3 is TGTGCCAGCAGCTTGTTAGCGGCCAATGAGCAGTTCTTC.

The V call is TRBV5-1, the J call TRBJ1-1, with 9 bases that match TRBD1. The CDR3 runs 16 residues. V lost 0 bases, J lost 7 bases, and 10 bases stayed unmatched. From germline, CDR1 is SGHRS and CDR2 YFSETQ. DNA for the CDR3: TGCGCCAGCAGCTTGGCCGGGACAGGGTTGTCGGGTGAAGCTTTCTTT. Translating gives CASSLAGTGLSGEAFF.

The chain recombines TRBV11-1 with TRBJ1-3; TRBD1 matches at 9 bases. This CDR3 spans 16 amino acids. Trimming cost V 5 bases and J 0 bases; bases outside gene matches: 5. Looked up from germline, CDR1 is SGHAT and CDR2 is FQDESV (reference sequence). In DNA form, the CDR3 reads TGTGCCAGCAGCCGTGGACAGGGGAGCTCTGGAAACACCATATATTTT. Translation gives CASSRGQGSSGNTIYF.